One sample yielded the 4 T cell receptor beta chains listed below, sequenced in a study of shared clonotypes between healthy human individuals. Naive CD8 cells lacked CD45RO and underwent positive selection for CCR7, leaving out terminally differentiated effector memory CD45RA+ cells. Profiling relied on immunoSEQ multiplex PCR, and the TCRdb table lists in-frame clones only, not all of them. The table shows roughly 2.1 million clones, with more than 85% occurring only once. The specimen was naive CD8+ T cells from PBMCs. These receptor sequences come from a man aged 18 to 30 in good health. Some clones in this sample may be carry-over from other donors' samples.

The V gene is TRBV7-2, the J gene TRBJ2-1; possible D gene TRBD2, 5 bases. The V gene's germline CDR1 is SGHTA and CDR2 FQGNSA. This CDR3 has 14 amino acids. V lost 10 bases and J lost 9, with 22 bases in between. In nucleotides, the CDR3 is TGTGCCAACCACTCGGGGAACTCGGCGGGTGAGCAGTTCTTC. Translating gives CANHSGNSAGEQFF.

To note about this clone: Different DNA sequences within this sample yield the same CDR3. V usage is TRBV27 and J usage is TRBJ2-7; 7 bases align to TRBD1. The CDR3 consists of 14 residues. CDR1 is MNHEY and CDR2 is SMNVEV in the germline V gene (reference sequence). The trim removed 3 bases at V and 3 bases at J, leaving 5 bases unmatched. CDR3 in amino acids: CASSLTGKGYEQYF. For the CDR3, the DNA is TGTGCCAGCAGTTTGACAGGGAAAGGCTACGAGCAGTACTTC.

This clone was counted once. The chain's CDR3 is CASRQTASLRDIQNEQFF. In nucleotides, the CDR3 is TGTGCCAGCAGACAAACCGCATCTCTCAGGGATATACAGAATGAGCAGTTCTTC. This chain links TRBV7-9 with TRBJ2-1, with D possibly matching TRBD1 (5 bases). V lost 6 bases to trimming and J lost 7 bases, with 28 bases between them. There are 18 residues in the CDR3. Germline CDR1 is SEHNR and CDR2 is FQNEAQ (reference sequence).

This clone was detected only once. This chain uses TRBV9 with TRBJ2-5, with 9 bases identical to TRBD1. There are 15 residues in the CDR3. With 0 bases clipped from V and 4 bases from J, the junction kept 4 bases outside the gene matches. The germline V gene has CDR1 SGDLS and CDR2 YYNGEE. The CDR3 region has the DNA TGTGCCAGCAGCGTAGGGACAGGGGTCCCAGAGACCCAGTACTTC. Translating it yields CASSVGTGVPETQYF.